This T cell receptor beta chain comes out of a study of technical replicates of blood from several donors. The table came from immunoSEQ multiplex PCR; TCRdb's copy has only in-frame clones and leaves some out. The table lists about 75,000 clones, 90% to 95% of them singletons. The V gene lost 4 bases and the J gene lost 3 bases, with 15 bases spanning the gap. CDR1 is SGHNT, CDR2 YENEEA, per germline. The CDR3 is 15 amino acids. The rearrangement links TRBV11-3 to TRBJ1-1, with a tentative D call TRBD1 (6 bases). The material sequenced was T cells isolated from PBMCs. This clonotype was obtained from a human donor in good health. Some clones in this sample may be carry-over from other donors' samples. CDR3 sequence reads: CASSSTLQGYTEAFF. DNA for the CDR3: TGTGCCAGCAGCTCCACACTACAGGGTTACACTGAAGCTTTCTTT.